Each of the 15 T cell receptor beta chains below was sequenced from the same sample in a study of Ad26.COV2.S vaccination and SARS-CoV-2 variants. Treatment defined: some 20 received Ad26.COV2.S at low or high dose, single or two shots; 5 received placebo; per-sample allocation not given. Material that was analyzed had been drawn on day 63 after the first vaccine or placebo injection. Profiled with immunoSEQ multiplex PCR; TCRdb holds only in-frame clones, not every one. The sample consists of hundreds of thousands of clones, around 89% of them appearing once. The specimen was peripheral blood, collected in a trial of Ad26.COV2.S vaccine versus placebo. These TCRs come from a person between 18 and 60 years old who received the Ad26.COV2.S COVID-19 vaccine or a placebo.

This rearrangement joins TRBV24-1 to TRBJ1-1; 7 bases agree with TRBD1. This CDR3 region has 13 residues. Germline V gene sequence: CDR1 KGHDR, CDR2 SFDVKD. V was pared by 7 bases and J by 4 bases, with 5 bases of the junction left unmatched. CDR3 protein: CATSPRQGTEAFF. In DNA form, the CDR3 reads TGTGCCACCAGCCCCAGACAGGGCACTGAAGCTTTCTTT.

This clone was counted a few times. This chain connects TRBV6-2 or TRBV6-3 to TRBJ1-2, with TRBD1 identical over 10 bases. The CDR3 covers 16 residues. Germline CDR1 is MNHEY and CDR2 is SVGEGT. The V and J ends lost 2 bases and 2 bases, in that order; junction bases with no gene match: 5. The CDR3 sequence: CASSYSRTGGNYGYTF. The CDR3 DNA reads TGTGCCAGCAGTTACAGCCGGACAGGGGGGAACTATGGCTACACCTTC.

V is TRBV5-1 and J is TRBJ2-7, with 9 bases that match TRBD2. The CDR3 sequence is 19 residues long. The J segment lost 0 bases and the V segment lost 1 base, leaving 14 bases of the junction unmatched. From germline, CDR1 is SGHRS and CDR2 YFSETQ. In DNA, the CDR3 is TGCGCCAGCAGCTTGTTATTAGCGGGAGAAATGGTTCCCTCCTACGAGCAGTACTTC. This translates into CASSLLLAGEMVPSYEQYF.

This clone has a handful of counts. This chain links TRBV19 with TRBJ2-6; 9 bases are a match to TRBD1. Germline V gives CDR1 LNHDA, CDR2 SQIVND (reference sequence). With V trimmed by 4 bases and J by 2 bases, 0 bases remained unmatched. The CDR3 is 15 residues long. CDR3 amino acids: CASSRDRAGANVLTF. For the CDR3, the DNA is TGTGCCAGTAGTAGGGACAGGGCTGGGGCCAACGTCCTGACTTTC. Supplemented by reference TRBV19 and TRBJ2-6, the full variable domain reads DGGITQSPKYLFRKEGQNVTLSCEQNLNHDAMYWYRQDPGQGLRLIYYSQIVNDFQKGDIAEGYSVSREKKESFPLTVTSAQKNPTAFYLCASSRDRAGANVLTFGAGSRLTVL.

The gene calls are TRBV7-8 and TRBJ2-4; 11 positions agree with TRBD1. CDR1 and CDR2 (germline): SGHVS, FQNEAQ. J was trimmed by 2 bases and V by 1 base; bases with no gene match: 7. The CDR3 has 18 residues. Written as DNA, the CDR3 is TGTGCCAGCAGCTTAGTGTTTACGGACAGGGGGCCCAAAAACATTCAGTACTTC. This sequence encodes CASSLVFTDRGPKNIQYF.

CDR3 sequence reads: CASSSGTGELFF. The CDR3 nucleotides are TGTGCCAGCAGCTCTGGGACCGGGGAGCTGTTTTTT. V usage is TRBV3-1 (or the pseudogene TRBV3-2) and J usage is TRBJ2-2; no firm D call. CDR3 size: 12 residues. Germline lookup yields CDR1 LGHDT and CDR2 YNNKEL (reference sequence). Between the trimmed V and J ends, which lost 5 bases and 5 bases, there was a span of 6 bases.

V is TRBV7-6 and J is TRBJ2-7, with D perhaps TRBD1 (6 bases). This CDR3 is built from 13 residues. Trimming pared 5 bases from V and 4 bases from J, leaving 12 bases between. The V gene's germline CDR1 is SGHVS and CDR2 FNYEAQ. CDR3 protein: CASSQLQGYEQYF. The DNA for the CDR3 is TGTGCCAGCAGCCAGTTACAGGGATACGAGCAGTACTTC.

The gene calls are TRBV9 and TRBJ1-2; D perhaps matches TRBD1 (5 bases). From germline, CDR1 is SGDLS and CDR2 YYNGEE. This CDR3 spans 12 amino acids. V shed 7 bases and J shed 4 bases, with 11 bases lying between them. This CDR3 is CASDGDSYGYTF. For the CDR3, the DNA is TGTGCCAGCGACGGAGACAGCTATGGCTACACCTTC.

The chain has TRBV28 and TRBJ1-5, with 7 bases matching TRBD1. CDR1 and CDR2 (germline): MDHEN, SYDVKM. V trimming: 3 bases; J trimming: 2 bases; junction bases outside the gene matches: 4. The CDR3 extends over 15 amino acids. CDR3 sequence (DNA): TGTGCCAGCAGTTTGGTGGGGACAGGCAATCAGCCCCAGCATTTT. It encodes CASSLVGTGNQPQHF. Looking up the rest from reference TRBV28 and TRBJ1-5 gives the full variable domain: DVKVTQSSRYLVKRTGEKVFLECVQDMDHENMFWYRQDPGLGLRLIYFSYDVKMKEKGDIPEGYSVSREKKERFSLILESASTNQTSMYLCASSLVGTGNQPQHFGDGTRLSIL.

The count of this clone is one. The chain joins TRBV9 to TRBJ2-3; D not certain. The CDR3 has 14 residues. Trimming stripped 0 bases from V and 2 bases from J, with 7 bases between. Germline lookup yields CDR1 SGDLS and CDR2 YYNGEE. The CDR3 is CASSVDSNTDTQYF. In nucleotides, the CDR3 is TGTGCCAGCAGCGTAGATAGCAACACAGATACGCAGTATTTT.

The chain has TRBV6-6 and TRBJ1-1, with 7 bases matching TRBD1. Trimming cost V 5 bases and J 5 bases; bases outside gene matches: 8. The germline V gene has CDR1 MNHNY and CDR2 SVGAGI (reference sequence). The CDR3 covers 14 residues. The CDR3 loop reads CASSPQGVRTEAFF. The CDR3 bases are TGTGCCAGCAGTCCTCAGGGGGTGAGAACTGAAGCTTTCTTT.

The J gene is TRBJ2-3, the V gene TRBV5-1, with 10 bases lining up with TRBD1. Germline-derived CDR1 and CDR2 are SGHRS and YFSETQ. Germline trimming cut 5 bases from V and 1 base from J; bases unmatched to any gene: 1. The CDR3 is 14 residues long. The CDR3, as DNA: TGCGCCAGCAGTGGGACAGGGGGCACAGATACGCAGTATTTT. Protein sequence: CASSGTGGTDTQYF.

The V gene is TRBV7-9, the J gene TRBJ2-5; tentative D call: TRBD2 (6 bases). Trimming took off 5 bases at V and 4 bases at J, with 32 bases between the two ends. The CDR3 sequence is 20 residues long. The germline V gene encodes CDR1 SEHNR and CDR2 FQNEAQ (reference sequence). The CDR3 bases are TGTGCCAGCAGCACGAACTGTGGGGGGTGTGGGCAGAACACCCGAGAGACCCAGTACTTC. Translation gives CASSTNCGGCGQNTRETQYF.

The V gene is TRBV11-1, the J gene TRBJ1-1; 7 bases fit TRBD1. Per germline, CDR1 SGHAT and CDR2 FQDESV (reference sequence). J was trimmed by 1 base and V by 0 bases; bases with no gene match: 5. This CDR3 has 16 residues. In DNA, the CDR3 is TGTGCCAGCAGCTTAGCCAGAACAGGGGCGAACACTGAAGCTTTCTTT. Its translation is CASSLARTGANTEAFF.

The V call is TRBV28, the J call TRBJ2-2, with D uncertain. The CDR3 sequence is 17 residues long. Trimming took off 7 bases at V and 0 bases at J, with 18 bases between the two ends. CDR1 and CDR2 from the germline V gene are MDHEN and SYDVKM. The CDR3 region is CASIGLWVRANTGELFF. The CDR3 DNA reads as TGTGCCAGCATCGGGTTATGGGTTAGGGCGAACACCGGGGAGCTGTTTTTT.